These 4 T cell receptor beta chains originate from one sample sequenced in a study of CD8+CD57+ T cells in acquired aplastic anemia (dated by TCRdb to the late 2010s). Sequencing instrument: Illumina HiSeq 2000. Genomic DNA was used as template for profiling of TCR beta VDJ combinations and CDR3 sequences. TCRdb ran its own pipeline on the public reads, namely fastp trimming at Q25 and MiXCR clone calling, and kept in-frame beta chains. Rows with a matching CDR3 protein are joined into one entry that keeps the most common DNA and genes. Recorded for this sample are 200,000 to 250,000 distinct CDR3 sequences; roughly 57% of them occurred a single time. The ten most abundant clones make up 25% to 30% of the sample. The specimen was sorted CD4+, CD8+, or CD8+CD57+ T cells (not recorded which) from PBMCs. These receptors were obtained from a human donor in good health.

The V call is TRBV5-4, the J call TRBJ1-2, with D tentatively TRBD1 (6 bases). The CDR3 covers 15 residues. Germline CDR1 reads SGHNT; CDR2 reads YYREEE (reference sequence). Trimming removed 4 bases from V and 1 base from J, with 14 bases in between. CDR3: CASSDSGANNYGYTF. DNA for the CDR3: TGTGCCAGCAGCGACTCAGGGGCGAATAACTATGGCTACACCTTC. The full variable domain, rest sourced from reference TRBV5-4 and TRBJ1-2, is ETGVTQSPTHLIKTRGQQVTLRCSSQSGHNTVSWYQQALGQGPQFIFQYYREEENGRGNFPPRFSGLQFPNYSSELNVNALELDDSALYLCASSDSGANNYGYTFGSGTRLTVV.

This clonotype was counted many times. For the CDR3, the DNA is TGCAGTGCTAGAGCCTCAACTGACAGGGGCCCTATGAACACTGAAGCTTTCTTT. It specifies CSARASTDRGPMNTEAFF. The chain carries TRBV20-1 and TRBJ1-1; 8 bases fit TRBD1. The CDR3 length is 18 residues. Germline V gene sequence: CDR1 DFQATT, CDR2 SNEGSKA (reference sequence). The J segment lost 0 bases and the V segment lost 1 base, leaving 13 bases of the junction unmatched.

The CDR3 reads CASSLNEGGEQYF. CDR3 bases: TGTGCCAGCAGCTTAAATGAGGGGGGCGAGCAGTACTTC. This sequence joins TRBV7-8 and TRBJ2-7, with D perhaps given as TRBD1 or TRBD2 (6 bases each). This CDR3 region has 13 residues. V lost 2 bases to trimming and J lost 6 bases, with 11 bases between them. Germline values: CDR1 SGHVS, CDR2 FQNEAQ.

V and J are TRBV7-8 and TRBJ2-1; unclear D gene. Germline CDR1 SGHVS, CDR2 FQNEAQ. This CDR3 has 15 amino acids. V lost 4 bases and J 2 bases, leaving 12 bases between the germline ends. DNA for the CDR3: TGTGCCAGCAGCTATAAAGTGGGCGCCTACAATGAGCAGTTCTTC. The encoded protein is CASSYKVGAYNEQFF.